The 17 T cell receptor beta chains below come from one sample, sequenced in a study of blood T cell repertoires in COVID-19. Clones were read by immunoSEQ multiplex PCR, and TCRdb kept only the in-frame ones, dropping some. The sample lists some 240,000 clones, around 80% occurring once. The specimen was peripheral blood. These receptors came from a man in his fifties or sixties with active or convalescent COVID-19.

V and J are TRBV6-5 and TRBJ2-1; 7 nucleotides match TRBD1. Germline V gene data show CDR1 as MNHEY and CDR2 as SVGAGI. This CDR3 spans 14 amino acids. The junction had 3 bases not matched to a gene; V was cut back by 5 bases and J by 2 bases. For the CDR3, the DNA is TGTGCCAGCAGTCCAGGGACAGCCTACAATGAGCAGTTCTTC. This codes for CASSPGTAYNEQFF.

The V call is TRBV28, the J call TRBJ2-1, with D possibly being TRBD2 (6 bases). In germline, CDR1 is MDHEN, CDR2 SYDVKM. The CDR3 is made up of 15 amino acids. V was cut by 2 bases and J by 5 bases, with 13 bases left in between. Written as DNA, the CDR3 is TGTGCCAGCAGTTTAGGGGCGGGATGGGACAATGAGCAGTTCTTC. It encodes CASSLGAGWDNEQFF.

The genes are TRBV5-1 and TRBJ1-2; 10 positions agree with TRBD1. The junction had 5 bases not matched to a gene; V was cut back by 0 bases and J by 3 bases. The CDR3 covers 16 residues. CDR1 SGHRS and CDR2 YFSETQ come from the germline V gene. Here the CDR3 DNA reads TGCGCCAGCAGCTTGGGCGTGACAGGGGGCGACTATGGCTACACCTTC. Translating gives CASSLGVTGGDYGYTF.

This chain uses TRBV19 with TRBJ2-3; TRBD1 agrees at 10 bases. The V gene's germline CDR1 is LNHDA and CDR2 SQIVND (reference sequence). J lost 4 bases, V lost 5 bases, and 6 bases had no gene match. The CDR3 extends over 15 amino acids. The CDR3 loop reads CASSDGQGVADTQYF. CDR3 DNA: TGTGCCAGTAGTGACGGACAGGGGGTGGCAGATACGCAGTATTTT.

This clone was counted a single time. This chain joins TRBV5-4 and TRBJ1-4; D unresolved. Germline V gene data show CDR1 as SGHNT and CDR2 as YYREEE (reference sequence). V gave up 4 bases and J gave up 5 bases, with 9 bases separating them. This CDR3 region has 13 residues. The CDR3: CASSPARNEKLFF. Written as DNA, the CDR3 is TGTGCCAGCAGCCCCGCGAGGAATGAAAAACTGTTTTTT.

This chain connects TRBV15 to TRBJ2-3; possible D gene TRBD1, 5 bases. V was clipped by 6 bases and J by 4 bases, with 11 bases between them. CDR3 length: 13 amino acids. Germline loops: CDR1 LNHNV, CDR2 YYDKDF (reference sequence). The CDR3 sequence: CATRWGVADTQYF. The CDR3 nucleotides are TGTGCCACCAGGTGGGGCGTTGCAGATACGCAGTATTTT.

The V call is TRBV28, the J call TRBJ1-5; D possibly corresponds to TRBD1 (5 bases). The CDR3 sequence is 15 residues long. Per the germline V gene, CDR1 is MDHEN and CDR2 is SYDVKM. V was cut by 6 bases and J by 5 bases, with 17 bases left in between. The DNA of the CDR3 is TGTGCCAGCAGGAATTGGGGGGATCAGGATCAGCCCCAGCATTTT. It codes for CASRNWGDQDQPQHF.

The chain employs TRBV11-3 and TRBJ2-5; D unclear. The germline CDR1 and CDR2 sequences are SGHNT and YENEEA. V gave up 1 base and J gave up 2 bases, with 26 bases separating them. The length of the CDR3 is 20 residues. CDR3 DNA: TGTGCCAGCAGCTTAGCCCCAACCACCCGGAACAGTAGAAAACAAGAGACCCAGTACTTC. As protein: CASSLAPTTRNSRKQETQYF.

The chain is built from TRBV5-5 and TRBJ1-1; 11 positions agree with TRBD1. The CDR3 totals 15 residues. J lost 5 bases, V lost 0 bases, and 3 bases had no gene match. In germline, CDR1 is SGHKS, CDR2 YYEKEE (reference sequence). The DNA of the CDR3 is TGTGCCAGCAGCTTGGCCGGGACAGGGGGGACTGAAGCTTTCTTT. Its protein product is CASSLAGTGGTEAFF.

The table lists this clone with a count of one. The chain couples TRBV12-3 or TRBV12-4 to TRBJ2-3; 7 bases fit TRBD2. The CDR3 loop spans 13 amino acids. After removal of 4 bases from V and 8 bases from J, the junction contained 6 bases not matched to a gene. CDR3 sequence (DNA): TGTGCCAGCAGTTACAGGAGCGGGGCTACGCAGTATTTT. It yields the protein CASSYRSGATQYF.

In the case of this clone: An end of the junction differs from the germline gene, which may be a read error. V and J are TRBV5-6 and TRBJ2-4, with 8 bases lining up with TRBD1. The length of the CDR3 is 13 residues. CDR1 and CDR2 from the germline V gene are SGHDT and YYEEEE. This CDR3 is CASSKTGAAIPYF. The CDR3 DNA sequence: TGTGCCAGCAGCAAGACAGGGGCCGCCATTCCGTACTTC.

This clone was observed a single time. The chain recombines TRBV7-2 with TRBJ1-2; possibly TRBD1 for D (6 bases). V lost 2 bases to trimming and J lost 6 bases, with 10 bases between them. CDR1 and CDR2 from the germline V gene are SGHTA and FQGNSA. This CDR3 contains 13 residues. CDR3 bases: TGTGCCAGCAGCTTACAGGCAGGGGATGGCTACACCTTC. Residues: CASSLQAGDGYTF. Full variable domain (remainder filled in from reference TRBV7-2 and TRBJ1-2): GAGVSQSPSNKVTEKGKDVELRCDPISGHTALYWYRQSLGQGLEFLIYFQGNSAPDKSGLPSDRFSAERTGGSVSTLTIQRTQQEDSAVYLCASSLQAGDGYTFGSGTRLTVV.

This clone was observed once. This chain joins TRBV14 and TRBJ1-1; no definite D call. Germline values: CDR1 SGHDN, CDR2 FVKESK. V lost 4 bases and J 1 base, leaving 7 bases between the germline ends. The CDR3 runs 13 residues. CDR3 nucleotide sequence: TGTGCCAGCAGCCGTACAGCGAACACTGAAGCTTTCTTT. Its protein is CASSRTANTEAFF.

The J gene is TRBJ2-5, the V gene TRBV21-1; the DNA was not used to check the table's D call, TRBD2. TRBV21-1 is annotated as a pseudogene. The CDR3 covers 17 residues. CDR3 loop: CASSKAPRLAEEETQYF. Here the CDR3 DNA reads TGTGCCAGCAGCAAAGCCCCAAGACTAGCGGAAGAAGAGACCCAGTACTTC.

The gene calls are TRBV7-8 and TRBJ1-1; 10 nucleotides align to TRBD1. This CDR3 spans 16 amino acids. With 5 bases clipped from V and 2 bases from J, the junction kept 8 bases outside the gene matches. Germline CDR1 and CDR2: SGHVS and FQNEAQ. The CDR3 spells CASSPRGDRGNTEAFF. The DNA of the CDR3 is TGTGCCAGCAGCCCTAGGGGGGACAGGGGTAACACTGAAGCTTTCTTT.

V is TRBV10-3 and J is TRBJ2-3; 7 nucleotides match TRBD1. V dropped 2 bases and J dropped 2; count of bases not matched to a gene: 4. CDR1 is ENHRY and CDR2 is SYGVKD in the germline V gene. The CDR3 is 15 amino acids. In nucleotides, the CDR3 is TGTGCCATCAGTGAGCGACAGGGAGCCACAGATACGCAGTATTTT. Protein: CAISERQGATDTQYF.

The CDR3 DNA is TGTGCCAGTAGCCAAAAGGGGTACACTGAAGCTTTCTTT. Translating it yields CASSQKGYTEAFF. The chain couples TRBV19 to TRBJ1-1; a weak D match, TRBD1 (5 bases). The V and J ends lost 6 bases and 3 bases respectively, with 11 bases between them. CDR3 length: 13 amino acids. Germline V gene data show CDR1 as LNHDA and CDR2 as SQIVND (reference sequence).